The 4 T cell receptor beta chains below come from one sample, sequenced in a study of graft-versus-host responses after intestinal transplantation. Researchers processed graft tissue to release intraepithelial and lamina propria lymphocytes. Libraries were prepared by immunoSEQ multiplex PCR; TCRdb keeps only in-frame clonotypes and omits some of them. Here the sample spans around 15,000 clones, about 80% being singletons. Sequenced here: ileum tissue, sampled about 100 days after intestinal transplant. Source of these receptors: a human patient who received an intestinal transplant, so some T cells may come from the graft donor.

V is TRBV19 and J is TRBJ2-1, with TRBD2 matching over 10 bases. Trimming removed 2 bases from V and 6 bases from J; junction bases left unmatched: 7. This CDR3 comprises 16 residues. Germline V gene data show CDR1 as LNHDA and CDR2 as SQIVND (reference sequence). CDR3 coding DNA: TGTGCCAGTAGTATAACCCTAGCGGGAGCTGGCAATGAGCAGTTCTTC. It yields the protein CASSITLAGAGNEQFF.

As DNA, the CDR3 is TGTGCCAGCATAAACTACAATGAGCAGTTCTTC. Amino acids: CASINYNEQFF. The chain has TRBV27 and TRBJ2-1; D gene ambiguous. There are 11 residues in the CDR3. The V and J ends lost 7 bases and 3 bases respectively, with 4 bases between them. CDR1 and CDR2 (germline): MNHEY, SMNVEV (reference sequence).

This sequence joins TRBV5-4 and TRBJ1-5, with unresolved D. Germline V gene data show CDR1 as SGHNT and CDR2 as YYREEE (reference sequence). This CDR3 contains 14 residues. V lost 2 bases and J 5 bases, leaving 11 bases between the germline ends. The CDR3 here is CASSFGGRYQPQHF. The CDR3 DNA reads as TGTGCCAGCAGCTTCGGCGGACGGTATCAGCCCCAGCATTTT.

The chain is built from TRBV6-5 and TRBJ2-5; a possible D gene is TRBD1 (6 bases). Trimming cost V 10 bases and J 4 bases, with 10 bases left between them. The V gene's germline CDR1 is MNHEY and CDR2 SVGAGI. The CDR3 has 11 residues. CDR3 protein: CATARGETQYF. Written as DNA, the CDR3 is TGTGCCACCGCCAGGGGAGAGACCCAGTACTTC.